This T cell receptor beta chain was identified during a study of T cell clusters in autoimmune cytopenias. General study results and limits: Healthy donors had about 2.8-fold more exclusive TRB clusters than active autoimmune hepatitis patients.

The CDR3 extends over 14 amino acids. The germline CDR1 and CDR2 sequences are MGHDK and SYGVNS. Concerning this clonotype: Its antigen is unidentified.

TRB was amplified by touch-down multiplex PCR, primer pools A and B combined. TCRdb reworked the multiplex PCR reads into one entry per CDR3 protein, no DNA. The sample data list 4,000 or so distinct CDR3 sequences. About 39,000 genome equivalents of blood DNA were amplified for TRB. A further study also used this sample, focusing on T cell repertoires in aging, cancer and after chemotherapy.

This receptor was taken from a human donor in good health. Sequenced: peripheral blood. The rearrangement links TRBV25-1 to TRBJ1-1; as DNA is missing, the TRBD1 call by TCRdb cannot be tested. CDR3 in amino acids: CASSGGTGNTEAFF.